The 17 T cell receptor beta chains listed next were all sequenced from one sample in a study of T cells in Graves' hyperthyroidism and ophthalmopathy. RNA transcripts yielded amplified TCR beta CDR3 regions. The HTBI primer set drove a first-round RT-PCR of the TCR CDR3. One entry per CDR3 protein, called by TCRdb with MiXCR from the multiplex PCR reads. The sample holds about 640,000 distinct CDR3 sequences, about a fifth seen once. Sequences were obtained from blood. The source of these receptors is a man aged 30-40 years with Graves' ophthalmopathy.

This clonotype occurred many times. V and J are TRBV12-3 or TRBV12-4 and TRBJ2-1; 7 bases map to TRBD2. The junction had 18 bases not matched to a gene; V was cut back by 0 bases and J by 7 bases. The CDR3 totals 19 residues. Here the CDR3 reads CASSLAGFRVAGVRNEQFF. Written as DNA, the CDR3 is TGTGCCAGCAGTTTAGCGGGCTTTCGGGTCGCGGGAGTTCGGAATGAGCAGTTCTTC.

This chain links TRBV6-1 with TRBJ2-1, with D perhaps being TRBD1 or TRBD2 (5 bases each). CDR1 is MNHNS, CDR2 SASEGT, per germline. Deletions cut 6 bases from V and 3 bases from J, with 18 bases between. CDR3 size: 16 residues. This CDR3 is CASSPLGGDHYNEQFF. The CDR3 nucleotides are TGTGCCAGCAGCCCACTTGGGGGAGATCACTACAATGAGCAGTTCTTC.

This sequence joins TRBV20-1 and TRBJ2-7; 10 bases align to TRBD2. Gene TRBJ2-1 matches the end of the DNA better, so the J call may be wrong. This CDR3 spans 15 amino acids. CDR1 is DFQATT, CDR2 SNEGSKA, per germline (reference sequence). The DNA of the CDR3 is TGCAGTGCTATTAATGTAGCGGGAGGAGGTAGCGAGCAGTTCTTC. This sequence encodes CSAINVAGGGSEQFF.

This clonotype was seen a few times. The V gene is TRBV5-1, the J gene TRBJ2-3, with unresolved D. CDR1 and CDR2 from the germline V gene are SGHRS and YFSETQ. V gave up 0 bases and J gave up 4 bases, with 9 bases separating them. The length of the CDR3 is 14 residues. DNA for the CDR3: TGCGCCAGCAGCTTGGAGGGCATCGCAGATACGCAGTATTTT. Its translation: CASSLEGIADTQYF. The whole variable domain, remainder taken from reference TRBV5-1 and TRBJ2-3, is KAGVTQTPRYLIKTRGQQVTLSCSPISGHRSVSWYQQTPGQGLQFLFEYFSETQRNKGNFPGRFSGRQFSNSRSEMNVSTLELGDSALYLCASSLEGIADTQYFGPGTRLTVL.

This clonotype was detected ten times or more. The CDR3 nucleotides are TGTGCCAGCAGCCAAGGACAGGGCGGGGTCTACGAGCAGTACTTC. It encodes CASSQGQGGVYEQYF. V is TRBV3-1 and J is TRBJ2-7; TRBD1 might be the D (7 bases). V was trimmed by 1 base and J by 3 bases, leaving 13 bases between them. Germline V gene data show CDR1 as LGHDT and CDR2 as YNNKEL (reference sequence). This CDR3 region has 15 residues.

This clonotype was observed many times. V is TRBV11-2 and J is TRBJ2-1; 8 bases agree with TRBD1. The CDR3 has 14 residues. Germline V gene sequence: CDR1 SGHAT, CDR2 FQNNGV. The ends lost 5 bases at V and 5 bases at J; junction bases unmatched: 5. The CDR3 spells CASSPGTGNNEQFF. DNA of the CDR3: TGTGCCAGCAGCCCGGGGACAGGCAACAATGAGCAGTTCTTC.

As to this clonotype: Germline and junction disagree at one end, which may indicate a read error. J is TRBJ2-2 and V is TRBV7-3; perhaps TRBD2 as D (7 bases). CDR3 length: 17 residues. Germline V lookup: CDR1 SGHTA, CDR2 FQGTGA. The CDR3 protein is CASSLTGGATGTGELFF. The CDR3, as DNA: TGTGCCAGCAGCCTAACGGGGGGCGCGACGGGAACCGGGGAGCTGTTTTTT.

This clonotype was counted ten times or more. The chain uses TRBV30 and TRBJ1-5; D call uncertain. This CDR3 is 13 amino acids long. The V end was cut by 0 bases, the J end by 7 bases, with 10 bases between. Germline lookup yields CDR1 GTSNPN and CDR2 SVGIG (reference sequence). The CDR3 nucleotides are TGTGCCTGGAGTGTATTAGAGGACCAGCCCCAGCATTTT. Translation: CAWSVLEDQPQHF.

This clonotype appeared a few times. The chain joins TRBV7-8 to TRBJ1-1, with D possibly matching TRBD1 (6 bases). CDR3 length: 14 amino acids. V dropped 4 bases and J dropped 6 bases, with 15 bases sitting between them. Germline V gives CDR1 SGHVS, CDR2 FQNEAQ. Here the CDR3 reads CASSSLTGRAEAFF. CDR3 nucleotides: TGTGCCAGCAGCTCCCTGACAGGACGGGCTGAAGCTTTCTTT.

The chain recombines TRBV2 with TRBJ1-6, with D hard to call. The germline V and J ends were trimmed by 5 bases and 14 bases, with 10 bases remaining between them. This CDR3 region has 11 residues. Germline V gene data show CDR1 as SNHLY and CDR2 as FYNNEI. The CDR3 coding sequence is TGTGCCAGCAGTATACAAGATACCCTCCACTTT. Translation: CASSIQDTLHF.

The chain has TRBV5-1 and TRBJ2-5; D perhaps matches TRBD1 (6 bases). V lost 0 bases, J lost 4 bases, and 13 bases lay in between. From germline, CDR1 is SGHRS and CDR2 YFSETQ. CDR3 length: 15 residues. CDR3 DNA sequence: TGCGCCAGCAGCTTGGACCCAGGGACACGAGAGACCCAGTACTTC. This encodes CASSLDPGTRETQYF.

The sample holds a few counts of this clonotype. The chain has TRBV7-9 and TRBJ2-7; a possible D gene is TRBD1 (5 bases). The germline gives CDR1 SEHNR, CDR2 FQNEAQ (reference sequence). This CDR3 contains 12 residues. Deletions cut 8 bases from V and 3 bases from J, with 11 bases between. The CDR3 reads CASGLRGYEQYF. CDR3 coding DNA: TGTGCCAGCGGTCTAAGGGGCTACGAGCAGTACTTC.

This clonotype was counted many times. This rearrangement joins TRBV9 to TRBJ2-1, with a possible D match to TRBD2 (6 bases). Trimming took 10 bases from V and 4 from J, leaving 15 bases between them. Germline CDR1 reads SGDLS; CDR2 reads YYNGEE. This CDR3 spans 13 amino acids. CDR3 in DNA: TGTGCCCGGGAGCCCCCCTGTTACAATGAGCAGTTCTTC. Translating gives CAREPPCYNEQFF.

The rearrangement links TRBV5-1 to TRBJ2-3; 10 bases line up with TRBD2. The germline V gene encodes CDR1 SGHRS and CDR2 YFSETQ. V lost 2 bases and J lost 2; bases outside the gene matches: 5. The CDR3 runs 16 residues. This chain's CDR3 is CASSLPSGRVTDTQYF. In DNA, the CDR3 is TGCGCCAGCAGCTTACCTAGCGGGAGAGTCACAGATACGCAGTATTTT.

This clonotype has a handful of counts. The genes are TRBV5-1 and TRBJ2-1; D ambiguous. The V gene lost 1 base and the J gene lost 5 bases, with 7 bases spanning the gap. The V gene's germline CDR1 is SGHRS and CDR2 YFSETQ. This CDR3 comprises 13 residues. The CDR3 reads CASSLYADNEQFF. The CDR3 coding sequence is TGCGCCAGCAGCTTGTACGCTGACAATGAGCAGTTCTTC.

About this clonotype: It may be a read error: a sequence one base away is much more abundant. The V call is TRBV2, the J call TRBJ2-7; 11 bases fit TRBD1. Germline values: CDR1 SNHLY, CDR2 FYNNEI. The length of the CDR3 is 15 residues. J lost 2 bases, V lost 4 bases, and 4 bases had no gene match. The CDR3 reads CASSGVDRGPYEQYF. CDR3 nucleotides: TGTGCCAGCAGTGGAGTGGACAGGGGGCCCTACGAGCAGTACTTC.

Many counts were recorded for this clonotype. This CDR3 is CAISEEVSNQPQHF. The DNA of the CDR3 is TGTGCCATCAGTGAAGAGGTGAGCAATCAGCCCCAGCATTTT. The rearrangement links TRBV10-3 to TRBJ1-5; D call uncertain. Trimming removed 3 bases from V and 1 base from J, with 7 bases in between. The CDR3 is 14 residues long. Germline CDR1 ENHRY, CDR2 SYGVKD.